This T cell receptor beta chain stems from a study of cytomegalovirus exposure and HLA in healthy donors. Study results and limitations: TRBV6-2, TRBV6-3 and some other V segments were unresolvable in 87-base-pair reads. When analyzed later, the rates of TCR association showed variation by HLA locus, with DRB1 the most and HLA-C the fewest. There were under 200 TCR beta chains listed as cytomegalovirus-associated. TCR sequences were mostly rare, though some public TCRs occurred in many donors.

Deletions cut 2 bases from V and 4 bases from J, with 12 bases between. The CDR3 extends over 14 amino acids. Germline V gene data show CDR1 as PRHDT and CDR2 as FYEKMQ (reference sequence). On this clone itself: Its specificity is not known.

With 60 Vbeta and 13 Jbeta primers, the PCR was carried out. The data were produced by immunoSEQ multiplex PCR, yet TCRdb's version contains in-frame clones alone and is incomplete. The data contain 150,000 to 200,000 clones, about 81% of them seen just once; the ten biggest clones take up roughly 0.75%. Input material: PBMCs. The receptor's source is a woman aged 18-35 years in good health and CMV-seronegative. V and J are TRBV13 and TRBJ2-7; D is unresolved. CDR3 in DNA: TGTGCCAGCAGCTTAAGCCGAACCTTTTACGAGCAGTACTTC. Translated, it gives CASSLSRTFYEQYF.